This T cell receptor (beta chain) was documented in a study of blood T cell repertoires in COVID-19. Background on the study: Both acute and convalescent COVID-19 samples were obtained from the United States, Italy and Spain. T cells, B-cell-depleted T cells, or PBMCs supplied cDNA or gDNA.

Germline CDR1 is GTSNPN and CDR2 is SVGIG (reference sequence). The CDR3 spans 13 residues. V lost 4 bases, J lost 4 bases, and 5 bases stayed unmatched. Methods used by the authors: Counts of nucleated cells, estimated from reference gene primer amplification, were obtained. Sequenced by immunoSEQ multiplex PCR; TCRdb stores in-frame clones only, minus some. The V and J calls and clone size come from that table; D and trimming were worked out from the DNA. The sample contains a few hundred thousand clones, 85% to 90% of which appear only once. Sequencing was performed on peripheral blood. The rearrangement links TRBV30 to TRBJ2-3; TRBD2 agrees at 7 bases. This clonotype was obtained from a young man with active or convalescent COVID-19. The CDR3, as DNA: TGTGCCTGGACATCTAGCGGAGCAGATACGCAGTATTTT. Translated: CAWTSSGADTQYF.